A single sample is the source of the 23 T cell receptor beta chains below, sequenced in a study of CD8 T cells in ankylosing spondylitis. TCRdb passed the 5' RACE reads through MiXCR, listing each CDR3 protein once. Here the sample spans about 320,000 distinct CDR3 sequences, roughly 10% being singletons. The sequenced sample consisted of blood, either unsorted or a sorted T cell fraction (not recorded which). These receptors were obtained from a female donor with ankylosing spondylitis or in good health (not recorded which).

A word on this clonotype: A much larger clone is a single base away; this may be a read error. The CDR3 DNA sequence: TGTGCCAGCAGCCGTCGGACAGGGGAGGCCAAAAAAATTCAGTACTTC. It is translated as CASSRRTGEAKKIQYF. The chain is built from TRBV28 and TRBJ2-4; 9 positions agree with TRBD1. The CDR3 extends over 16 amino acids. Germline-derived CDR1 and CDR2 are MDHEN and SYDVKM.

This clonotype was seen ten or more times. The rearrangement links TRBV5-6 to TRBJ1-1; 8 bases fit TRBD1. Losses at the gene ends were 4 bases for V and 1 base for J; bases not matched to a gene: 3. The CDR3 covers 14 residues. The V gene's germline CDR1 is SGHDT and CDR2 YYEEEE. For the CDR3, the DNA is TGTGCCAGCAGCCACAGGGGGAGGAACACTGAAGCTTTCTTT. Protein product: CASSHRGRNTEAFF.

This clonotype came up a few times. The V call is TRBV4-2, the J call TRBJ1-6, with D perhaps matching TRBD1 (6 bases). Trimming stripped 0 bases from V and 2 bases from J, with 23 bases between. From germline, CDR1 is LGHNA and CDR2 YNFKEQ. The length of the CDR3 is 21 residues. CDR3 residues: CASSQDRQGISRDPYNSPLHF. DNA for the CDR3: TGTGCCAGCAGCCAAGATCGCCAGGGGATCTCACGGGACCCCTATAATTCACCCCTCCACTTT.

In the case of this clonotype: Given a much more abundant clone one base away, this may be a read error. In nucleotides, the CDR3 is TGTGCCAGCAGAAGACAGGGGGTTAAGAACACTGAAGCTTTCTTT. Protein: CASRRQGVKNTEAFF. The chain recombines TRBV27 with TRBJ1-1; TRBD1 matches at 9 bases. The germline gives CDR1 MNHEY, CDR2 SMNVEV (reference sequence). J was trimmed by 1 base and V by 6 bases; bases with no gene match: 6. This CDR3 is built from 15 residues.

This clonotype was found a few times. CDR3 residues: CASSLNRRSRGRDNYGYTF. CDR3 sequence (DNA): TGTGCCAGCAGCTTAAACCGACGGTCGAGGGGGAGGGATAACTATGGCTACACCTTC. The chain is built from TRBV11-2 and TRBJ1-2, with D possibly being TRBD1 (6 bases). The CDR3 contains 19 residues. V was cut by 2 bases and J by 1 base, with 23 bases left in between. Germline values: CDR1 SGHAT, CDR2 FQNNGV.

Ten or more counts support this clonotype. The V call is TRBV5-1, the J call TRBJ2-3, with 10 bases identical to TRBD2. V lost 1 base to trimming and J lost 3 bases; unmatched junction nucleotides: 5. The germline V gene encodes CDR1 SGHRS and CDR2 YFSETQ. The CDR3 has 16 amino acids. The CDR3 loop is CASSLIASGGTDTQYF. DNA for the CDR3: TGCGCCAGCAGCTTGATCGCTAGCGGGGGTACAGATACGCAGTATTTT.

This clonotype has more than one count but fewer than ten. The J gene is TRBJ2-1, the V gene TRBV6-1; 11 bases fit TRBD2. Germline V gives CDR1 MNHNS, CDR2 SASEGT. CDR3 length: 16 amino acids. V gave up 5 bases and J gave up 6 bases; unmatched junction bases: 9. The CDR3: CASSKIAGGPLNEQFF. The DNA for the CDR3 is TGTGCCAGCAGTAAAATAGCGGGGGGGCCCCTCAATGAGCAGTTCTTC.

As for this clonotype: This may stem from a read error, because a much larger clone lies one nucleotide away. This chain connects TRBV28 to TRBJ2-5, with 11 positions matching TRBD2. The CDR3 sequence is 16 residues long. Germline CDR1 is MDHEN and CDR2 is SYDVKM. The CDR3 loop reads CASSFGTSGAKDTQYF. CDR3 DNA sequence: TGTGCCAGCAGTTTCGGGACTAGCGGAGCTAAAGACACCCAGTACTTC.

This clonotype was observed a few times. The CDR3 bases are TGTGCCAGCAACATAGCGGGAGGGGGGGTGGAGCAGTTCTTC. This codes for CASNIAGGGVEQFF. This chain uses TRBV6-1 with TRBJ2-1, with 11 bases aligning to TRBD2. There are 14 residues in the CDR3. Trimming cost V 7 bases and J 10 bases; bases outside gene matches: 9. Germline CDR1 MNHNS, CDR2 SASEGT.

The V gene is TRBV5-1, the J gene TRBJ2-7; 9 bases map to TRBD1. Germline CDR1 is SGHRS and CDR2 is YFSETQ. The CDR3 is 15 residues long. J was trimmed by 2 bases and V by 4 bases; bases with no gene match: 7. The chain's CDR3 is CASSPGQGVPYEQYF. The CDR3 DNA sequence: TGCGCCAGCAGCCCGGGACAGGGAGTTCCCTACGAGCAGTACTTC.

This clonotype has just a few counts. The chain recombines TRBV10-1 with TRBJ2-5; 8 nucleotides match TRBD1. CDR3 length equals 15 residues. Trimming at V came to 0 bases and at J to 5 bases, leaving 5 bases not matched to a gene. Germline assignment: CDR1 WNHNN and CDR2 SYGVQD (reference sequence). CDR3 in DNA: TGCGCCAGCAGTGAGTCTGGACAGGGCAAGGAGACCCAGTACTTC. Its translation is CASSESGQGKETQYF.

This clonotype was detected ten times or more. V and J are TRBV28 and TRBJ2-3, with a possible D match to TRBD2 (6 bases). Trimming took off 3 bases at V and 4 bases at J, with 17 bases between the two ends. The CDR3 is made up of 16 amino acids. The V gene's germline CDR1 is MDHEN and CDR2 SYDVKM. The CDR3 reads CASSFLEGGPADTQYF. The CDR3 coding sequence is TGTGCCAGCAGTTTTCTCGAGGGAGGACCCGCAGATACGCAGTATTTT. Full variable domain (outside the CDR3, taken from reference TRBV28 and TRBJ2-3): DVKVTQSSRYLVKRTGEKVFLECVQDMDHENMFWYRQDPGLGLRLIYFSYDVKMKEKGDIPEGYSVSREKKERFSLILESASTNQTSMYLCASSFLEGGPADTQYFGPGTRLTVL.

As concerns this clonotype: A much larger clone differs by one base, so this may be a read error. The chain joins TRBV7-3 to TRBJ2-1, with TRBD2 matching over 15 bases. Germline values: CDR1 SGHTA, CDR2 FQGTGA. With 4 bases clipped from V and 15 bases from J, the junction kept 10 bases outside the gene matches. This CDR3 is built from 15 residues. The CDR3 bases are TGTGCCAGCAGCTCTTTAGGGACTAGCGGGGGGCAGCGGTTCTTC. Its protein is CASSSLGTSGGQRFF.

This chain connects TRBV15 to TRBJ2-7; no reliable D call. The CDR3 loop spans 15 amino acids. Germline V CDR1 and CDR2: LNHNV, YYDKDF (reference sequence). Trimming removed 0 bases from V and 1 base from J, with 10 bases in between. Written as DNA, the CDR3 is TGTGCCACCAGCAGAGATGGGATGAGTTCCTACGAGCAGTACTTC. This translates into CATSRDGMSSYEQYF.

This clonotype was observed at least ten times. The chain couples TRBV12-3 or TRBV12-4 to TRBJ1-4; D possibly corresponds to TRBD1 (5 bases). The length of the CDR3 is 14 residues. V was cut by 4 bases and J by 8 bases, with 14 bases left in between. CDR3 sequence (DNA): TGTGCCAGCAGTTGGGACGGGGGAATGGAAAAACTGTTTTTT. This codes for CASSWDGGMEKLFF.

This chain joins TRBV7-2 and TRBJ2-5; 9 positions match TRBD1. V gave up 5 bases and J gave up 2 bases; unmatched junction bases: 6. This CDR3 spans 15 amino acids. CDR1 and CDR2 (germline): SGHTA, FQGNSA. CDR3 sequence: CASSLGTGRQETQYF. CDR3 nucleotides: TGTGCCAGCAGCCTTGGGACAGGGAGACAAGAGACCCAGTACTTC.

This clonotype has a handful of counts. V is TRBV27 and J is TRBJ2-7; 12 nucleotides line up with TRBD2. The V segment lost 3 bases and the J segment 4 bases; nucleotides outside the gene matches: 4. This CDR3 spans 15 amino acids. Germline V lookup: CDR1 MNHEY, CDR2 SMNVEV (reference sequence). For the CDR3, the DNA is TGTGCCAGCAGTTTGACTAGCGGGGGCCTGTACGAGCAGTACTTC. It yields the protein CASSLTSGGLYEQYF.

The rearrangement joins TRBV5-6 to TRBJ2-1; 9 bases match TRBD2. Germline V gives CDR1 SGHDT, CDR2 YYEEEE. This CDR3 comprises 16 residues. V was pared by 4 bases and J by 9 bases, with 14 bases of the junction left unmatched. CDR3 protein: CASSPPGTSFVSEQFF. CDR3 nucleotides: TGTGCCAGCAGCCCCCCCGGGACTAGCTTCGTCAGTGAGCAGTTCTTC.

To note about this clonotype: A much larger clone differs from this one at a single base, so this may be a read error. The CDR3 DNA reads as TGTGCCTGCAGTCCCAAAGTTGGATTCCCAGATACGCAGTATTTT. Encoded protein: CACSPKVGFPDTQYF. The rearrangement joins TRBV12-3 or TRBV12-4 to TRBJ2-3; D gene ambiguous. The CDR3 runs 15 residues.

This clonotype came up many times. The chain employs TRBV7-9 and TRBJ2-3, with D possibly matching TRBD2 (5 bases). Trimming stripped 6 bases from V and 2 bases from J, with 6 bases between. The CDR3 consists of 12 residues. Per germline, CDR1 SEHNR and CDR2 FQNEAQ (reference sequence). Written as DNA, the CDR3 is TGTGCCAGCAGTCGGGACACAGATACGCAGTATTTT. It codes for CASSRDTDTQYF.

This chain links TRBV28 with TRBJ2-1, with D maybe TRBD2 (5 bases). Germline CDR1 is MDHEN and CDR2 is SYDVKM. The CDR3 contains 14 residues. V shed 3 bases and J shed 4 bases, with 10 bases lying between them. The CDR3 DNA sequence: TGTGCCAGCAGTTTGGACTCAGGATACAATGAGCAGTTCTTC. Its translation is CASSLDSGYNEQFF.

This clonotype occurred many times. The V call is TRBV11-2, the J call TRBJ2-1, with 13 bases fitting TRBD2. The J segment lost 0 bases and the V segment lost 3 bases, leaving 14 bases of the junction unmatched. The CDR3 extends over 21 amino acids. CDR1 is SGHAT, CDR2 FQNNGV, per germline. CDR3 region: CASSFSILAGGPSFSYNEQFF. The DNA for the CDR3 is TGTGCCAGCAGCTTCTCGATACTAGCGGGGGGGCCATCCTTCTCCTACAATGAGCAGTTCTTC.

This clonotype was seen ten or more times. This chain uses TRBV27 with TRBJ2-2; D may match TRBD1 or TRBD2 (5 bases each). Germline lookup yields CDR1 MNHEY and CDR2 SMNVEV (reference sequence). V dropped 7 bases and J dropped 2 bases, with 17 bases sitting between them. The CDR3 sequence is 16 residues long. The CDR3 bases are TGTGCCAGCACCGTATACCGGGGCGATAACACCGGGGAGCTGTTTTTT. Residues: CASTVYRGDNTGELFF.